A single sample is the source of the 23 T cell receptor beta chains below, sequenced in a study of early T cells in non-severe SARS-CoV-2 infection. Via MiXCR, TCRdb re-called the 5' RACE reads, giving one row per CDR3 protein. The profile shows some 81,000 distinct CDR3 sequences, over 8.5% of them singletons. The sample taken for sequencing was whole blood. Every receptor here comes from an adult who was a healthcare worker with PCR-confirmed SARS-CoV-2 infection or an uninfected control (not recorded which).

The J gene is TRBJ2-1, the V gene TRBV2, with TRBD1 identical over 8 bases. V shed 6 bases, J shed 8 bases, and the junction held 3 bases outside the gene matches. There are 12 residues in the CDR3. Germline-derived CDR1 and CDR2 are SNHLY and FYNNEI. The CDR3 here is CASRDRAHEQFF. The CDR3 DNA reads as TGTGCCAGCAGGGACAGGGCACATGAGCAGTTCTTC.

The rearrangement links TRBV5-1 to TRBJ2-7, with 10 bases aligning to TRBD2. Trimming cost V 3 bases and J 2 bases; bases outside gene matches: 2. The CDR3 covers 14 residues. From germline, CDR1 is SGHRS and CDR2 YFSETQ. The CDR3 region has the DNA TGCGCCAGCAGCTCGGGACTAGCGACCTACGAGCAGTACTTC. It codes for CASSSGLATYEQYF.

The chain recombines TRBV20-1 with TRBJ2-5; D remains ambiguous. Trimming took off 5 bases at V and 3 bases at J, with 7 bases between the two ends. Per the germline V gene, CDR1 is DFQATT and CDR2 is SNEGSKA (reference sequence). The CDR3 loop spans 11 amino acids. In DNA form, the CDR3 reads TGCAGTGCTCCCCCTAAAGAGACCCAGTACTTC. This codes for CSAPPKETQYF.

At least ten counts were recorded for this clonotype. This chain links TRBV9 with TRBJ2-1, with 7 nucleotides matching TRBD2. Per germline, CDR1 SGDLS and CDR2 YYNGEE. The CDR3 has 16 residues. Unmatched junction bases numbered 11, after V lost 4 bases and J lost 4 bases. The CDR3 loop reads CASSPRGDPGYNEQFF. In DNA, the CDR3 is TGTGCCAGCAGCCCCCGGGGGGACCCCGGTTACAATGAGCAGTTCTTC.

This clonotype was observed a few times. V gene TRBV4-1 combines with J gene TRBJ2-3; tentative D call: TRBD1 (6 bases). Trimming cost V 2 bases and J 2 bases, with 14 bases left between them. This CDR3 spans 16 amino acids. CDR1 is MGHRA and CDR2 is YSYEKL in the germline V gene. The DNA of the CDR3 is TGCGCCAGCAGCCAAAAGCCCAGGGGCAACACAGATACGCAGTATTTT. It codes for CASSQKPRGNTDTQYF.

The V call is TRBV5-4, the J call TRBJ1-2; 8 bases line up with TRBD1. This CDR3 region has 14 residues. V lost 2 bases to trimming and J lost 7 bases; unmatched junction nucleotides: 7. In germline, CDR1 is SGHNT, CDR2 YYREEE (reference sequence). CDR3 region: CASSFTGGKGGYTF. The CDR3 DNA follows: TGTGCCAGCAGCTTCACAGGGGGAAAGGGTGGCTACACCTTC.

The CDR3, as DNA: TGTGCCAGCAGTTACAAGGATACGCAGTATTTT. Translation: CASSYKDTQYF. The chain links TRBV6-5 to TRBJ2-3; D unresolved. This CDR3 spans 11 amino acids. CDR1 is MNHEY, CDR2 SVGAGI, per germline. Trimming took off 2 bases at V and 6 bases at J, with 3 bases between the two ends.

In its sample, this clonotype was seen a few times. The chain is built from TRBV30 and TRBJ2-5; D is ambiguous. Trimming took 0 bases from V and 3 from J, leaving 2 bases between them. The length of the CDR3 is 11 residues. Germline V lookup: CDR1 GTSNPN, CDR2 SVGIG (reference sequence). The CDR3: CAWSVKETQYF. Here the CDR3 DNA reads TGTGCCTGGAGTGTAAAAGAGACCCAGTACTTC.

The table lists this clonotype with many counts. J is TRBJ1-2 and V is TRBV28; D unclear. Germline V gives CDR1 MDHEN, CDR2 SYDVKM. V shed 5 bases and J shed 0 bases, with 7 bases lying between them. This CDR3 has 13 residues. This CDR3 is CASSPGTNYGYTF. The CDR3 DNA is TGTGCCAGCAGTCCGGGGACTAACTATGGCTACACCTTC.

This clonotype was found many times. V and J are TRBV10-2 and TRBJ2-7; possibly TRBD1 or TRBD2 for D (5 bases each). V lost 0 bases and J lost 5, with 14 bases in between. Germline V gene data show CDR1 as WSHSY and CDR2 as SAAADI. CDR3 length: 15 residues. Here the CDR3 reads CASSESTPRGDEQYF. Written as DNA, the CDR3 is TGCGCCAGCAGTGAGTCGACCCCGAGAGGGGACGAGCAGTACTTC.

V gene TRBV25-1 combines with J gene TRBJ2-1; weak D call: TRBD1 (5 bases). V lost 0 bases and J 8 bases, leaving 14 bases between the germline ends. The CDR3 totals 15 residues. Germline assignment: CDR1 MGHDK and CDR2 SYGVNS. In DNA form, the CDR3 reads TGTGCCAGCAGTGAATACAGGGCTGGCGTCGATGAGCAGTTCTTC. Residues: CASSEYRAGVDEQFF.

This clonotype appeared a few times. The chain links TRBV20-1 to TRBJ2-3; D assignment may be TRBD1 or TRBD2 (5 bases each). Per germline, CDR1 DFQATT and CDR2 SNEGSKA (reference sequence). V lost 5 bases and J lost 1, with 10 bases in between. This CDR3 has 13 residues. CDR3 sequence: CSASGTRTDTQYF. In DNA form, the CDR3 reads TGCAGTGCTTCCGGGACCCGCACAGATACGCAGTATTTT.

This clonotype was seen ten or more times. The chain recombines TRBV7-8 with TRBJ2-3; tentative D call: TRBD2 (5 bases). This CDR3 has 16 amino acids. Looked up from germline, CDR1 is SGHVS and CDR2 is FQNEAQ. The V and J ends lost 2 bases and 0 bases respectively, with 12 bases between them. The CDR3 here is CASSLSERYSTDTQYF. For the CDR3, the DNA is TGTGCCAGCAGCTTATCAGAGCGGTATAGCACAGATACGCAGTATTTT.

This clonotype was seen ten or more times. The CDR3, as DNA: TGTGCCAGCAGTGTAGGTACGGGCTTCTCCTACGAGCAGTACTTC. Translating gives CASSVGTGFSYEQYF. The genes are TRBV28 and TRBJ2-7, with D uncertain. Trimming pared 5 bases from V and 0 bases from J, leaving 14 bases between. Germline V gives CDR1 MDHEN, CDR2 SYDVKM. The CDR3 totals 15 residues.

This clonotype was counted only a few times. The rearrangement links TRBV5-6 to TRBJ2-5; no clear D. Germline CDR1 reads SGHDT; CDR2 reads YYEEEE. The V and J ends lost 0 bases and 7 bases respectively, with 4 bases between them. This CDR3 spans 11 amino acids. CDR3 bases: TGTGCCAGCAGCTTGGGTGGGACCCAGTACTTC. Amino acid sequence: CASSLGGTQYF. The full variable domain, its missing parts supplied by reference TRBV5-6 and TRBJ2-5, is DAGVTQSPTHLIKTRGQQVTLRCSPKSGHDTVSWYQQALGQGPQFIFQYYEEEERQRGNFPDRFSGHQFPNYSSELNVNALLLGDSALYLCASSLGGTQYFGPGTRLLVL.

This clonotype was detected many times. This chain links TRBV5-4 with TRBJ2-1, with 7 bases matching TRBD2. The germline gives CDR1 SGHNT, CDR2 YYREEE (reference sequence). The length of the CDR3 is 19 residues. The junction had 15 bases not matched to a gene; V was cut back by 0 bases and J by 3 bases. CDR3 sequence: CASSLGPPPSGTNYNEQFF. CDR3 bases: TGTGCCAGCAGCTTGGGGCCGCCCCCTAGCGGAACAAACTACAATGAGCAGTTCTTC. Full variable domain (remainder filled in from reference TRBV5-4 and TRBJ2-1): ETGVTQSPTHLIKTRGQQVTLRCSSQSGHNTVSWYQQALGQGPQFIFQYYREEENGRGNFPPRFSGLQFPNYSSELNVNALELDDSALYLCASSLGPPPSGTNYNEQFFGPGTRLTVL.

This clonotype came up many times. This chain links TRBV5-1 with TRBJ2-7, with a tentative D call TRBD2 (5 bases). The germline V gene encodes CDR1 SGHRS and CDR2 YFSETQ. The ends were cut back, 4 bases at V and 4 bases at J, with 12 bases in the middle. The CDR3 covers 13 residues. The CDR3 protein is CASSPGLVYEQYF. In nucleotides, the CDR3 is TGCGCCAGCAGCCCAGGACTTGTATACGAGCAGTACTTC.

The V call is TRBV7-9, the J call TRBJ2-7; no clear D gene. Germline values: CDR1 SEHNR, CDR2 FQNEAQ (reference sequence). There are 14 residues in the CDR3. The germline V and J ends were trimmed by 0 bases and 2 bases, with 8 bases remaining between them. The CDR3 loop is CASSLAGMPYEQYF. The CDR3 DNA sequence: TGTGCCAGCAGCTTAGCAGGGATGCCCTACGAGCAGTACTTC.

This chain joins TRBV21-1 and TRBJ2-2; the table gives TRBD1 as D, unverified against the DNA. TRBV21-1 is labeled a pseudogene. This CDR3 is 16 amino acids long. The CDR3 nucleotides are TGTGCCAGCAGCCAAGGGTCCCCGGTCCCCACCCGGGAGCTGTTTTTT. This gives the protein CASSQGSPVPTRELFF.

This clonotype was counted at least ten times. The chain employs TRBV6-5 and TRBJ2-7, with D tentatively TRBD2 (5 bases). Germline assignment: CDR1 MNHEY and CDR2 SVGAGI. The V and J ends lost 2 bases and 2 bases respectively, with 13 bases between them. The CDR3 is 15 amino acids. CDR3 sequence reads: CASSYLPSSAYEQYF. The CDR3 DNA reads TGTGCCAGCAGTTACCTCCCTAGCTCCGCCTACGAGCAGTACTTC.

Many counts were recorded for this clonotype. The chain has TRBV20-1 and TRBJ2-3, with D maybe TRBD2 (7 bases). Germline values: CDR1 DFQATT, CDR2 SNEGSKA (reference sequence). V lost 3 bases and J lost 6, with 16 bases in between. The CDR3 covers 14 residues. CDR3 sequence reads: CSARFGGGRDTQYF. The CDR3 bases are TGCAGTGCTAGGTTCGGCGGGGGCCGGGATACGCAGTATTTT.

This clonotype came up many times. The chain links TRBV9 to TRBJ2-5, with D unresolved. V lost 3 bases and J lost 4, with 10 bases in between. CDR1 is SGDLS, CDR2 YYNGEE, per germline. The CDR3 length is 13 residues. The CDR3 coding sequence is TGTGCCAGCAGCGATGCAATTGGAGAGACCCAGTACTTC. This codes for CASSDAIGETQYF. Full variable domain (rest looked up from reference TRBV9 and TRBJ2-5): DSGVTQTPKHLITATGQRVTLRCSPRSGDLSVYWYQQSLDQGLQFLIQYYNGEERAKGNILERFSAQQFPDLHSELNLSSLELGDSALYFCASSDAIGETQYFGPGTRLLVL.

This clonotype was counted at least ten times. The rearrangement links TRBV28 to TRBJ2-1, with a possible D match to TRBD1 (5 bases). Germline loops: CDR1 MDHEN, CDR2 SYDVKM. This CDR3 region has 15 residues. Trimming cost V 1 base and J 10 bases, with 17 bases left between them. The CDR3 reads CASSLYQGSVREQFF. CDR3 sequence (DNA): TGTGCCAGCAGTTTATACCAGGGTTCGGTTAGGGAGCAGTTCTTC.